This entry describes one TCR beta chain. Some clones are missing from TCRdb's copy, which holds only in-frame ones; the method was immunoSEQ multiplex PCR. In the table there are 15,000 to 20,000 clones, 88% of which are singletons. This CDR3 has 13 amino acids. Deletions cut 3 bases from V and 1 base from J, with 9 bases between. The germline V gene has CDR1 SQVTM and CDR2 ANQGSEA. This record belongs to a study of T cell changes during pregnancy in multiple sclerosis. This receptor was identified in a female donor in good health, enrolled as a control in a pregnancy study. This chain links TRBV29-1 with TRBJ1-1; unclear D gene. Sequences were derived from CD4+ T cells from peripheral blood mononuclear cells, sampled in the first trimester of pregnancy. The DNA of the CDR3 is TGCAGCGTTGAGCACTATACGAACACTGAAGCTTTCTTT. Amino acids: CSVEHYTNTEAFF.